This TCR beta chain was profiled in a study of CD4 T cells in relation to SARS-CoV-2 and coronaviruses. Study background: ViraFEST: approximately eleven-day antigen culture of PBMCs, then TCR beta CDR3 sequencing.

As for this clone: Its antigen is not identified.

Study-wide points: No donor gave both pre-pandemic and post-infection samples. Roughly 65% of donors had memory CD4+ clonotypes crossrecognizing SARS-CoV-2 and common cold coronavirus spike.

CD4+ T cells from unexposed donors were obtained before the COVID-19 pandemic (2011-2018). The cells were cultured for approximately 10 days before CD4+ T cells were isolated. V dropped 4 bases and J dropped 8 bases, with 14 bases sitting between them. CDR1 and CDR2 (germline): LGHDT, YNNKEL (reference sequence). The CDR3 has 13 amino acids. Assay: immunoSEQ multiplex PCR; the TCRdb copy retains only in-frame clones and omits some. The sample carries about 19,000 clones, 60% to 85% recorded once. The chain is built from TRBV3-1 (or the pseudogene TRBV3-2) and TRBJ1-2, with D unresolved. The sequence was collected from a human donor in good health. Sequenced: CD4+ T cells from PBMCs, cultured in vitro. The CDR3 region is CASSPWDTRGYTF. CDR3 nucleotides: TGTGCCAGCAGCCCCTGGGATACGAGGGGCTACACCTTC.